The 7 T cell receptor beta chains below all came from one sample that was sequenced in a study of blood T cell repertoires in COVID-19. The assay was immunoSEQ multiplex PCR, and TCRdb's table has in-frame clones only and misses some. The data contain about 130,000 clones, about 88% of them singletons. Material: PBMCs or T cells enriched from blood (not recorded which). All receptors derive from a woman aged 50 to 60 who had recovered from COVID-19.

The chain combines TRBV7-3 with TRBJ2-1; 7 bases agree with TRBD1. This CDR3 is built from 15 residues. The V and J ends lost 5 bases and 3 bases, in that order; junction bases with no gene match: 7. CDR1 is SGHTA, CDR2 FQGTGA, per germline. The CDR3 reads CASSPMGTDYNEQFF. The CDR3 bases are TGTGCCAGCAGCCCAATGGGGACAGACTACAATGAGCAGTTCTTC.

This clone was counted a single time. In DNA form, the CDR3 reads TGTGCCAGTAGTATCGTAGAGGGGGCCTACGAGCAGTACTTC. Amino acids: CASSIVEGAYEQYF. The V gene is TRBV19, the J gene TRBJ2-7, with D possibly TRBD1 on 6 matching bases. With 3 bases removed from V and 2 bases from J, the gap between germline ends came to 11 bases. The CDR3 spans 14 residues. Per the germline V gene, CDR1 is LNHDA and CDR2 is SQIVND (reference sequence).

V is TRBV7-9 and J is TRBJ1-5; D possibly corresponds to TRBD1 (5 bases). The V end lost 4 bases, the J end lost 3 bases, and 10 bases lay between the germline ends. CDR1 SEHNR and CDR2 FQNEAQ come from the germline V gene (reference sequence). The CDR3 runs 14 residues. As DNA, the CDR3 is TGTGCCAGCAGCTCCAGCAGGGTCAATCAGCCCCAGCATTTT. Protein product: CASSSSRVNQPQHF.

This chain joins TRBV3-1 (or the pseudogene TRBV3-2) and TRBJ2-1; perhaps TRBD1 as D (5 bases). Germline values: CDR1 LGHDT, CDR2 YNNKEL (reference sequence). This CDR3 region has 16 residues. V was trimmed by 4 bases and J by 2 bases, leaving 15 bases between them. In nucleotides, the CDR3 is TGTGCCAGCAGCCCAGACCCGCGACAGCCCTACAATGAGCAGTTCTTC. This sequence encodes CASSPDPRQPYNEQFF.

Here the CDR3 reads CATSRGAVVNTEAFF. For the CDR3, the DNA is TGTGCCACCAGCAGAGGGGCAGTTGTGAACACTGAAGCTTTCTTT. The chain has TRBV15 and TRBJ1-1; D uncertain. Trimming removed 1 base from V and 0 bases from J, with 9 bases in between. Germline V CDR1 and CDR2: LNHNV, YYDKDF (reference sequence). The CDR3 is 15 residues long.

The chain uses TRBV9 and TRBJ1-2, with 8 bases matching TRBD1. V shed 3 bases, J shed 3 bases, and the junction held 13 bases outside the gene matches. Per germline, CDR1 SGDLS and CDR2 YYNGEE. This CDR3 has 17 amino acids. CDR3 sequence: CASSGGHRGTEYYGYTF. The CDR3 DNA reads TGTGCCAGCAGCGGAGGACACAGGGGGACAGAATACTATGGCTACACCTTC.

This clone was detected only once. The rearrangement joins TRBV18 to TRBJ2-7, with 9 bases aligning to TRBD2. Trimming cost V 5 bases and J 4 bases; bases outside gene matches: 6. Germline assignment: CDR1 KGHSH and CDR2 LQKENI. CDR3 size: 14 residues. The CDR3 DNA is TGTGCCAGCTCATCAGCGGGGGGTGTTTACGAGCAGTACTTC. This gives the protein CASSSAGGVYEQYF.